This passage covers 10 T cell receptor beta chains from one sample sequenced in a study of blood T cell repertoires in COVID-19. Profiling relied on immunoSEQ multiplex PCR, and the TCRdb table lists in-frame clones only, not all of them. The sample has 260,000 or so clones, roughly 89% seen once. The specimen sequenced was PBMCs or T cells enriched from blood (not recorded which). These receptors all come from a woman in her 30s with acute COVID-19.

The chain links TRBV28 to TRBJ1-2; D not certain. Deletions cut 8 bases from V and 5 bases from J, with 18 bases between. CDR3 length equals 14 residues. Germline CDR1 reads MDHEN; CDR2 reads SYDVKM. This CDR3 is CASGLEELGYGYTF. The CDR3 region has the DNA TGTGCCAGCGGACTAGAGGAGTTAGGGTATGGCTACACCTTC.

The rearrangement links TRBV29-1 to TRBJ2-2; perhaps TRBD2 as D (6 bases). The V gene's germline CDR1 is SQVTM and CDR2 ANQGSEA. The CDR3 contains 13 residues. V lost 7 bases and J 6 bases, leaving 15 bases between the germline ends. The CDR3 loop reads CSAAGLDAGELFF. The CDR3 DNA sequence: TGCAGCGCCGCGGGGCTAGACGCCGGGGAGCTGTTTTTT.

The V and J genes are TRBV30 and TRBJ1-2, with D possibly being TRBD1 (6 bases). This CDR3 has 14 amino acids. The germline gives CDR1 GTSNPN, CDR2 SVGIG (reference sequence). V lost 0 bases and J lost 2, with 10 bases in between. Here the CDR3 reads CAWSVTGLNYGYTF. The CDR3 coding sequence is TGTGCCTGGAGTGTAACAGGGCTAAACTATGGCTACACCTTC.

The count of this clone is one. The genes are TRBV27 and TRBJ1-5, with TRBD1 identical over 11 bases. The CDR3 has 16 residues. Germline assignment: CDR1 MNHEY and CDR2 SMNVEV (reference sequence). Trimming took 6 bases from V and 2 from J; bases not matched to a gene: 6. Written as DNA, the CDR3 is TGTGCCAGCAGCCCGGGACAGGGGGTAGGCAATCAGCCCCAGCATTTT. Its protein is CASSPGQGVGNQPQHF.

The J gene is TRBJ2-5, the V gene TRBV7-6; 8 nucleotides agree with TRBD2. Germline V gene sequence: CDR1 SGHVS, CDR2 FNYEAQ. This CDR3 has 13 residues. V was clipped by 3 bases and J by 8 bases; unmatched bases: 5. Here the CDR3 reads CASSFGGEVTQYF. For the CDR3, the DNA is TGTGCCAGCAGCTTCGGGGGGGAGGTCACCCAGTACTTC.

This clone was detected only once. J is TRBJ1-1 and V is TRBV7-2; TRBD1 might be the D (5 bases). There are 14 residues in the CDR3. Germline V gene lookup returns CDR1 SGHTA and CDR2 FQGNSA. Trimming left V 7 bases short and J 2 bases short, with 14 bases between. Here the CDR3 DNA reads TGTGCCAGCACCCTTGGGCAGGGTAACACTGAAGCTTTCTTT. It codes for CASTLGQGNTEAFF.

V and J are TRBV7-6 and TRBJ2-5, with a possible D match to TRBD1 (6 bases). The CDR3 consists of 14 residues. Germline V gene sequence: CDR1 SGHVS, CDR2 FNYEAQ. Trimming pared 7 bases from V and 1 base from J, leaving 13 bases between. The CDR3, as DNA: TGTGCCAGCACCCCACAACAGGGCCAAGAGACCCAGTACTTC. Protein sequence: CASTPQQGQETQYF.

The chain carries TRBV12-3 or TRBV12-4 and TRBJ2-1; 7 positions match TRBD1. V dropped 6 bases and J dropped 8; count of bases not matched to a gene: 4. This CDR3 is built from 12 residues. The CDR3 here is CASRYRGHEQFF. As DNA, the CDR3 is TGTGCCAGCAGATACAGGGGCCATGAGCAGTTCTTC.

The chain links TRBV6-5 to TRBJ1-2; 11 bases are a match to TRBD1. Germline V gene lookup returns CDR1 MNHEY and CDR2 SVGAGI. This CDR3 is built from 15 residues. The junction had 5 bases not matched to a gene; V was cut back by 6 bases and J by 2 bases. CDR3 DNA: TGTGCCAGCAGAAGGACAGGGGGCGGCAACTATGGCTACACCTTC. Encoded protein: CASRRTGGGNYGYTF.

This clone appeared a few times. The rearrangement joins TRBV7-2 to TRBJ1-1; D gene ambiguous. Germline V gives CDR1 SGHTA, CDR2 FQGNSA. The CDR3 sequence is 14 residues long. V was clipped by 4 bases and J by 1 base, with 10 bases between them. As DNA, the CDR3 is TGTGCCAGCAGCTGGAGCCTATGGAACACTGAAGCTTTCTTT. Protein: CASSWSLWNTEAFF.